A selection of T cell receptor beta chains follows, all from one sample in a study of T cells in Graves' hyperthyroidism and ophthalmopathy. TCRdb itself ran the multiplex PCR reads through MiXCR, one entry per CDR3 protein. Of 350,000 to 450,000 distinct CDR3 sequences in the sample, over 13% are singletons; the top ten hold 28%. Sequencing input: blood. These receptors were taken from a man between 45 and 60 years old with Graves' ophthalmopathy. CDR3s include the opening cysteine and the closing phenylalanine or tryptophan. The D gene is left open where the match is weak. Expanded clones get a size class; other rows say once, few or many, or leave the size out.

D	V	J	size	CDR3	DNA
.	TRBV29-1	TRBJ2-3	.	CSVEDHGLPDTQYF	TGCAGCGTTGAAGATCATGGGTTACCAGATACGCAGTATTTT
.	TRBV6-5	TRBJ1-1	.	CASSYDPGNVDTEAFF	TGTGCCAGCAGTTATGACCCAGGGAATGTGGACACTGAAGCTTTCTTT
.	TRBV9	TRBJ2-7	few	CASSVGDSETYYEQYF	TGTGCCAGCAGCGTAGGGGACTCGGAAACATACTACGAGCAGTACTTC
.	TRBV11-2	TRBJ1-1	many	CASSLDQWGGENTEAFF	TGTGCCAGCAGCTTAGATCAGTGGGGCGGGGAGAACACTGAAGCTTTCTTT
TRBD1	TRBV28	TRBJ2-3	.	CASSLLGGDRSYF	TGTGCCAGCAGCCTCCTTGGTGGGGACAGGTCGTATTTT
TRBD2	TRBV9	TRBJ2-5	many	CASSDSGGGVAQYF	TGTGCCAGCAGCGATAGCGGGGGGGGAGTGGCCCAGTACTTC
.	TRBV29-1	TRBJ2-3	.	CSSGGGTDTQYF	TGCAGCTCTGGAGGGGGGACAGATACGCAGTATTTT
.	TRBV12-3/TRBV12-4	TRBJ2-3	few	CASSFLSGQYF	TGTGCCAGCAGTTTTCTGTCGGGGCAGTATTTT
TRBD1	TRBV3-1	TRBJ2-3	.	CASSQDGQGRDTQYF	TGTGCCAGCAGCCAAGACGGACAGGGGAGAGATACGCAGTATTTT
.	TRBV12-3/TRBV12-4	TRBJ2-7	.	CASTREGYEQYF	TGTGCCAGCACCAGAGAGGGCTACGAGCAGTACTTC
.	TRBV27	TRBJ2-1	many	CASSFPGVKGNEQFF	TGTGCCAGCAGTTTCCCAGGGGTTAAGGGCAATGAGCAGTTCTTC
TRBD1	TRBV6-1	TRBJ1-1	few	CASSGPQGAFTEAFF	TGTGCCAGCAGTGGCCCCCAGGGGGCTTTCACTGAAGCTTTCTTT
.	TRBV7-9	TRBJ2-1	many	CASSFGFDEQFF	TGTGCCAGCAGCTTTGGCTTCGATGAGCAGTTCTTC
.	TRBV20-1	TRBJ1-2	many	CSARDRLYGYTF	TGCAGTGCTAGAGATCGGCTCTATGGCTACACCTTC
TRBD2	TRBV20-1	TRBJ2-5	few	CSAIELAGDGETQYF	TGCAGTGCTATCGAACTAGCGGGAGATGGGGAGACCCAGTACTTC
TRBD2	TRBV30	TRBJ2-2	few	CAWRGSGRVTGELFF	TGTGCCTGGAGAGGGAGCGGGAGGGTCACCGGGGAGCTGTTTTTT
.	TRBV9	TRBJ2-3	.	CASSPPPSLAGLTDTRYF	TGTGCCAGCAGCCCCCCCCCATCTCTTGCGGGTTTAACAGATACGCGGTATTTT
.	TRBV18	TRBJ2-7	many	CASSPFRDSYEQYF	TGTGCCAGCTCCCCCTTCAGGGACTCCTACGAGCAGTACTTC
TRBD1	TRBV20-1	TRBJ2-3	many	CSARAGQSTDTQYF	TGCAGTGCTAGAGCGGGACAGAGCACAGATACGCAGTATTTT
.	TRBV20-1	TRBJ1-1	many	CSARDLVRGDTEAFF	TGCAGTGCTAGAGACCTGGTCCGGGGGGACACTGAAGCTTTCTTT
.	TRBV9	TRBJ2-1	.	CASSVVLLSEQFF	TGTGCCAGCAGCGTAGTTTTGCTTTCTGAGCAGTTCTTC
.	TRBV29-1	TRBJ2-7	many	CSVDVQGNGEQYF	TGCAGCGTTGATGTCCAGGGTAATGGTGAGCAGTACTTC
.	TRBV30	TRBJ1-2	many	CAWSVHGGNGYTF	TGTGCCTGGAGTGTACATGGAGGGAATGGCTACACCTTC
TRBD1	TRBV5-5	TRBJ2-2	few	CASSGGQVITGELFF	TGTGCCAGCAGCGGGGGACAGGTTATCACCGGGGAGCTGTTTTTT
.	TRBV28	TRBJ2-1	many	CASSFARDHSRNEQFF	TGTGCCAGCAGTTTCGCCAGAGATCACTCTCGGAATGAGCAGTTCTTC
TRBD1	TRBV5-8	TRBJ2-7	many	CASSGTGLAYEQYF	TGTGCCAGCAGCGGGACAGGTCTGGCCTACGAGCAGTACTTC
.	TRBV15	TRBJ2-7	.	CATRPWQTYEQYF	TGTGCCACCAGGCCGTGGCAAACCTACGAGCAGTACTTC
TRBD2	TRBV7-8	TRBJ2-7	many	CASSSTSGNSYEQYF	TGTGCCAGCAGTTCGACTAGCGGAAACTCCTACGAGCAGTACTTC
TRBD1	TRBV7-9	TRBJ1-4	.	CASSLYRGRIATNEKLFF	TGTGCCAGCAGCTTATACAGGGGGCGCATTGCAACTAATGAAAAACTGTTTTTT
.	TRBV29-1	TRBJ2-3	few	CSVGGADTQYF	TGCAGCGTTGGAGGGGCAGATACGCAGTATTTT
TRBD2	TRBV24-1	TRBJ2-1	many	CATSESGLAGVYEQFF	TGTGCCACCAGTGAATCCGGACTAGCGGGAGTTTATGAGCAGTTCTTC
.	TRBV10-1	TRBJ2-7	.	CASSAGKAYEQYF	TGCGCCAGCAGTGCCGGGAAGGCCTACGAGCAGTACTTC
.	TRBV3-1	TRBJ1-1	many	CASSTSVASDTEAFF	TGTGCCAGCAGCACCTCGGTCGCCAGTGACACTGAAGCTTTCTTT
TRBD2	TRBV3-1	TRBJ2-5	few	CASSQGIGRGGETQYF	TGTGCCAGCAGCCAGGGAATCGGGAGGGGGGGAGAGACCCAGTACTTC
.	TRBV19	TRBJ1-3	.	CASTKREGYRSGNTIYF	TGTGCCAGTACCAAAAGAGAGGGCTATCGCTCTGGAAACACCATATATTTT
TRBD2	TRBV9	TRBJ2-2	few	CASSVVVAGVPGELFF	TGTGCCAGCAGCGTAGTTGTCGCGGGAGTGCCCGGGGAGCTGTTTTTT
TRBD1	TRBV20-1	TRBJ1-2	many	CSAMGQIYGYTF	TGCAGTGCTATGGGACAGATCTATGGCTACACCTTC
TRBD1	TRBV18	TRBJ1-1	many	CASSQGTEMNTEAFF	TGTGCCAGCTCACAAGGGACAGAAATGAACACTGAAGCTTTCTTT
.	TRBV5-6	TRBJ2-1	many	CASSLWDRGEQFF	TGTGCCAGCAGCTTGTGGGACCGCGGTGAGCAGTTCTTC
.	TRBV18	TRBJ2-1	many	CASSPQKGGRHEQFF	TGTGCCAGCTCACCACAGAAGGGGGGGAGGCATGAGCAGTTCTTC
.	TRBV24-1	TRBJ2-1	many	CATSDLKGAYNEQFF	TGTGCCACCAGTGATTTGAAGGGGGCCTACAATGAGCAGTTCTTC
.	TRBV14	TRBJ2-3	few	CASSPTWVPDTQYF	TGTGCCAGCAGCCCCACCTGGGTGCCAGATACGCAGTATTTT
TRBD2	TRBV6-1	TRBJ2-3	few	CASQAAAGATDTQYF	TGTGCCAGCCAAGCCGCAGCGGGAGCCACAGATACGCAGTATTTT
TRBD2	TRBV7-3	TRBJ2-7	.	CASSPTGGLAGEQYF	TGTGCCAGCAGCCCAACGGGGGGACTAGCGGGAGAGCAGTACTTC
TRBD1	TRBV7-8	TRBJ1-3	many	CASSLRDRDSGNTIYF	TGTGCCAGCAGCTTAAGGGACAGGGACTCTGGAAACACCATATATTTT
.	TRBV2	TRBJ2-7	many	CASSIGRGYYEQYF	TGTGCCAGCAGTATTGGGAGGGGGTACTACGAGCAGTACTTC
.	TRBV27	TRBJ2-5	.	CAGRLHKGEGGETQYF	TGTGCCGGCAGACTCCATAAGGGGGAGGGCGGGGAGACCCAGTACTTC